Below, 14 T cell receptor beta chains from the same sample are listed, as sequenced in a study of cytomegalovirus exposure and HLA in healthy donors (dated by TCRdb to the late 2010s). Receptors were amplified or captured by the immunoSEQ multiplex PCR assay. A mixture of 60 forward primers for TCR Vbeta segments and 13 reverse primers for TCR Jbeta segments was used in the multiplex PCR. TCRdb mirrors the immuneACCESS table, restricted to in-frame sequences. Some clones are absent from its copies; in checked studies, under half trace to an unresolved V gene, and the reason for the others is unknown. In this sample's table one finds some 80,000 clones. Jointly, the top ten make up 1% to 1.4% of the sample. Sample: PBMCs. The receptors were gathered from a woman aged 25 to 45 in good health and CMV-seronegative.

The chain uses TRBV29-1 and TRBJ1-2; D is possibly TRBD1 (5 bases). This CDR3 has 11 amino acids. The V gene's germline CDR1 is SQVTM and CDR2 ANQGSEA. The V gene lost 8 bases and the J gene lost 3 bases, with 10 bases spanning the gap. CDR3 region: CSLGTDYGYTF. The CDR3 DNA reads as TGCAGCCTTGGGACTGACTATGGCTACACCTTC.

This chain uses TRBV30 with TRBJ1-5; D remains ambiguous. Germline lookup yields CDR1 GTSNPN and CDR2 SVGIG (reference sequence). The V and J ends lost 2 bases and 7 bases respectively, with 21 bases between them. CDR3 length equals 16 residues. DNA of the CDR3: TGTGCCTGGAGTCCCCGTGAGGGATTCGGACGCCAGCCCCAGCATTTT. Amino acid sequence: CAWSPREGFGRQPQHF.

This rearrangement joins TRBV6-5 to TRBJ1-4; D is perhaps TRBD1 (5 bases). This CDR3 has 13 residues. Germline assignment: CDR1 MNHEY and CDR2 SVGAGI. The V and J ends lost 4 bases and 8 bases respectively, with 11 bases between them. The CDR3 loop is CASSSTGHEKLFF. CDR3 coding DNA: TGTGCCAGCAGTTCCACAGGCCACGAAAAACTGTTTTTT.

CDR3 bases: TGTGCCAGCTCCCGAGGGGGGAACACTGAAGCTTTCTTT. Protein: CASSRGGNTEAFF. The chain couples TRBV7-9 to TRBJ1-1; possibly TRBD1 for D (6 bases). In germline, CDR1 is SEHNR, CDR2 FQNEAQ (reference sequence). The V gene lost 8 bases and the J gene lost 1 base, with 11 bases spanning the gap. The CDR3 is 13 amino acids.

The chain joins TRBV7-9 to TRBJ1-2, with TRBD1 matching over 7 bases. This CDR3 contains 14 residues. J gave up 8 bases and V 0 bases, and 6 bases lay outside the gene matches. In germline, CDR1 is SEHNR, CDR2 FQNEAQ (reference sequence). The CDR3 region has the DNA TGTGCCAGCAGCTTAGCGCGACAGGGACAAGGCTACACCTTC. As protein: CASSLARQGQGYTF.

The rearrangement links TRBV6-1 to TRBJ1-2; D uncertain. In germline, CDR1 is MNHNS, CDR2 SASEGT. The V gene lost 6 bases and the J gene lost 3 bases, with 8 bases spanning the gap. The CDR3 runs 12 residues. CDR3 protein: CASRSNDYGYTF. CDR3 nucleotide sequence: TGTGCCAGCAGATCCAATGACTATGGCTACACCTTC.

In DNA form, the CDR3 reads TGCAGCGTTGATATAACAGGAAGTGTGCGCTACACCTTC. Its protein is CSVDITGSVRYTF. The rearrangement joins TRBV29-1 to TRBJ1-2, with a tentative D call TRBD1 (5 bases). CDR1 is SQVTM and CDR2 is ANQGSEA in the germline V gene. V dropped 3 bases and J dropped 9 bases, with 17 bases sitting between them. This CDR3 has 13 residues.

The chain combines TRBV27 with TRBJ2-1; TRBD1 is a possible D gene (5 bases). V dropped 3 bases and J dropped 5 bases, with 8 bases sitting between them. There are 13 residues in the CDR3. Looked up from germline, CDR1 is MNHEY and CDR2 is SMNVEV (reference sequence). CDR3 DNA: TGTGCCAGCAGTTTTTTCAGGGACAATGAGCAGTTCTTC. Its translation: CASSFFRDNEQFF.

J is TRBJ2-7 and V is TRBV7-8, with D tentatively TRBD1 (6 bases). Germline V gene sequence: CDR1 SGHVS, CDR2 FQNEAQ. The CDR3 consists of 15 residues. The ends were cut back, 4 bases at V and 2 bases at J, with 15 bases in the middle. The CDR3 loop reads CASSSFQGPAYEQYF. The CDR3 DNA reads TGTGCCAGCAGCTCCTTCCAGGGGCCCGCCTACGAGCAGTACTTC.

Here the CDR3 DNA reads TGTGCCAGCAGCCCCCCCGGCGCGGACTATGGCTACACCTTC. Its protein is CASSPPGADYGYTF. The V and J genes are TRBV7-9 and TRBJ1-2, with unresolved D. Germline loops: CDR1 SEHNR, CDR2 FQNEAQ (reference sequence). This CDR3 contains 14 residues. V was trimmed by 5 bases and J by 3 bases, leaving 13 bases between them.

The chain carries TRBV4-1 and TRBJ2-2; 9 nucleotides line up with TRBD2. The CDR3 is 16 residues long. V trimming: 1 base; J trimming: 1 base; junction bases outside the gene matches: 1. Germline-derived CDR1 and CDR2 are MGHRA and YSYEKL. CDR3 loop: CASSQVTSGNTGELFF. CDR3 DNA sequence: TGCGCCAGCAGCCAAGTGACTAGCGGGAACACCGGGGAGCTGTTTTTT.

J is TRBJ2-7 and V is TRBV7-9, with D perhaps matching TRBD2 (6 bases). Germline loops: CDR1 SEHNR, CDR2 FQNEAQ (reference sequence). V lost 5 bases and J lost 7, with 12 bases in between. CDR3 length: 12 residues. The CDR3, as DNA: TGTGCCAGCAGCCGGGACTCCAAAGAGCAGTACTTC. Protein: CASSRDSKEQYF.

The genes are TRBV2 and TRBJ2-7; 7 bases line up with TRBD1. Germline trimming cut 6 bases from V and 3 bases from J; bases unmatched to any gene: 8. CDR1 is SNHLY, CDR2 FYNNEI, per germline. CDR3 length: 14 residues. CDR3 nucleotides: TGTGCCAGCAGGGACACAGGGGTACGCTACGAGCAGTACTTC. The encoded protein is CASRDTGVRYEQYF.

The rearrangement links TRBV6-5 to TRBJ2-7; TRBD1 matches 9 bases. This CDR3 is built from 14 residues. Germline CDR1 MNHEY, CDR2 SVGAGI. V trimming: 6 bases; J trimming: 7 bases; junction bases outside the gene matches: 10. The CDR3 bases are TGTGCCAGCAGAAAATCCGGGACAGGGTGGGAGCAGTACTTC. Translated, it gives CASRKSGTGWEQYF.